Each of the 15 T cell receptor beta chains below was sequenced from the same sample in a study of CD8 T cells in Susac syndrome. RNA was extracted with the RNeasy kit, and a quantity of roughly 0.45 to 1 ug was reverse transcribed using random hexamers. MiXCR was run by TCRdb on the immunoSEQ multiplex PCR reads, yielding one entry per CDR3 protein. The sample holds approximately 150,000 distinct CDR3 sequences, approximately 90% seen once. The specimen sequenced was CD4+ T cells from PBMCs. Receptors were obtained from a human donor in good health.

The chain is built from TRBV6-5 and TRBJ1-4, with D unclear. There are 15 residues in the CDR3. Per germline, CDR1 MNHEY and CDR2 SVGAGI. Trimming took 4 bases from V and 0 from J, leaving 9 bases between them. The CDR3 here is CASSLHGATNEKLFF. DNA of the CDR3: TGTGCCAGCAGTTTACACGGAGCAACTAATGAAAAACTGTTTTTT.

J is TRBJ2-1 and V is TRBV7-2; 7 positions agree with TRBD1. V lost 5 bases, J lost 7 bases, and 14 bases stayed unmatched. CDR1 SGHTA and CDR2 FQGNSA come from the germline V gene. There are 16 residues in the CDR3. CDR3 bases: TGTGCCAGCAGCCGTAGGGGGAGACAGGGCTGGAATGAGCAGTTCTTC. Its protein is CASSRRGRQGWNEQFF.

This chain uses TRBV27 with TRBJ1-2; D gene unclear. V was shortened by 6 bases and J by 7 bases, with 12 bases between the two germline ends. The CDR3 loop spans 12 amino acids. The V gene's germline CDR1 is MNHEY and CDR2 SMNVEV (reference sequence). CDR3 coding DNA: TGTGCCAGCAGCCCTGTGGGGAGTGGCTACACCTTC. Translation: CASSPVGSGYTF.

This rearrangement joins TRBV6-5 to TRBJ1-5; D remains unclear. The germline V gene has CDR1 MNHEY and CDR2 SVGAGI. CDR3 length: 15 amino acids. The V end lost 0 bases, the J end lost 3 bases, and 9 bases lay between the germline ends. CDR3 sequence reads: CASSYSWEINQPQHF. CDR3 coding DNA: TGTGCCAGCAGTTACTCCTGGGAAATCAATCAGCCCCAGCATTTT.

This chain joins TRBV7-8 and TRBJ1-1; no firm D call. V shed 2 bases and J shed 8 bases, with 12 bases lying between them. Germline V gene data show CDR1 as SGHVS and CDR2 as FQNEAQ. This CDR3 spans 13 amino acids. The CDR3 sequence is CASSLTAQREAFF. The DNA for the CDR3 is TGTGCCAGCAGCTTAACCGCCCAAAGAGAAGCTTTCTTT.

This clonotype has just one count. J is TRBJ2-5 and V is TRBV3-1, with no clear D. The CDR3 covers 13 residues. V was clipped by 1 base and J by 7 bases, with 10 bases between them. Germline V gives CDR1 LGHDT, CDR2 YNNKEL (reference sequence). CDR3: CASSQVRTGTQYF. CDR3 in DNA: TGTGCCAGCAGCCAAGTCAGGACGGGGACCCAGTACTTC.

V and J are TRBV28 and TRBJ2-7; 7 bases align to TRBD1. Germline V gives CDR1 MDHEN, CDR2 SYDVKM. The CDR3 extends over 14 amino acids. J gave up 0 bases and V 10 bases, and 9 bases lay outside the gene matches. The CDR3 is CATTRQGSSYEQYF. The CDR3 DNA reads as TGTGCCACCACCCGACAGGGAAGCTCCTACGAGCAGTACTTC.

Only a few counts were recorded for this clonotype. The rearrangement joins TRBV9 to TRBJ2-7; TRBD2 agrees at 8 bases. The CDR3 totals 16 residues. CDR1 and CDR2 (germline): SGDLS, YYNGEE. The ends lost 0 bases at V and 0 bases at J; junction bases unmatched: 5. The CDR3 loop is CASSVGRSGGSYEQYF. CDR3 bases: TGTGCCAGCAGCGTAGGCAGGAGCGGGGGCTCCTACGAGCAGTACTTC.

A few counts support this clonotype. CDR3 DNA sequence: TGCGCCAGCAGCTTTAGGACAGGGGACACTGAAGCTTTCTTT. Amino acid sequence: CASSFRTGDTEAFF. V usage is TRBV5-1 and J usage is TRBJ1-1; the match to TRBD1 covers 9 bases. The CDR3 extends over 14 amino acids. J lost 3 bases, V lost 2 bases, and 2 bases had no gene match. CDR1 is SGHRS and CDR2 is YFSETQ in the germline V gene.

The V call is TRBV30, the J call TRBJ1-5, with 9 positions matching TRBD1. Germline V lookup: CDR1 GTSNPN, CDR2 SVGIG (reference sequence). The CDR3 runs 14 residues. Trimming removed 2 bases from V and 7 bases from J; junction bases left unmatched: 6. The CDR3 loop is CAWSIGQGWQPQHF. The CDR3 DNA reads TGTGCCTGGAGTATTGGACAGGGGTGGCAGCCCCAGCATTTT.

The genes are TRBV27 and TRBJ2-5, with TRBD2 matching over 7 bases. This CDR3 comprises 16 residues. Germline lookup yields CDR1 MNHEY and CDR2 SMNVEV (reference sequence). Trimming removed 0 bases from V and 9 bases from J; junction bases left unmatched: 13. CDR3 DNA: TGTGCCAGCAGTTTATCGTCTAGCGGAGGGCAGGAGGCCCAGTACTTC. It encodes CASSLSSSGGQEAQYF.

This chain links TRBV20-1 with TRBJ2-1; tentative D call: TRBD1 (5 bases). This CDR3 contains 14 residues. V lost 4 bases, J lost 3 bases, and 13 bases lay in between. Germline assignment: CDR1 DFQATT and CDR2 SNEGSKA (reference sequence). The CDR3 sequence is CSATLVGRYNEQFF. CDR3 DNA: TGCAGTGCTACCCTAGTGGGGCGCTACAATGAGCAGTTCTTC.

The chain has TRBV2 and TRBJ1-6; possible D gene TRBD1, 5 bases. Trimming removed 5 bases from V and 10 bases from J, with 12 bases in between. CDR1 SNHLY and CDR2 FYNNEI come from the germline V gene. This CDR3 contains 13 residues. The CDR3 region has the DNA TGTGCCAGCAGTAAAGACAGTAGCTCACCCCTCCACTTT. This encodes CASSKDSSSPLHF.

The table lists this clonotype with a count of one. This sequence joins TRBV30 and TRBJ1-4, with a weak D call TRBD1 (5 bases). CDR1 and CDR2 (germline): GTSNPN, SVGIG (reference sequence). V lost 1 base to trimming and J lost 7 bases, with 10 bases between them. The CDR3 runs 13 residues. The CDR3 bases are TGTGCCTGGAGTGGACCGGGGCGTGAAAAACTGTTTTTT. It encodes CAWSGPGREKLFF.

This chain joins TRBV27 and TRBJ2-2; no clear D gene. V was trimmed by 6 bases and J by 1 base, leaving 12 bases between them. The CDR3 length is 15 residues. CDR1 is MNHEY and CDR2 is SMNVEV in the germline V gene (reference sequence). DNA of the CDR3: TGTGCCAGCAGCCTCGCCCCCCTGAACACCGGGGAGCTGTTTTTT. It specifies CASSLAPLNTGELFF.